This T cell receptor beta chain was documented in a study of blood T cell repertoires in COVID-19. Study-wide context: Samples of COVID-19 (acute and convalescent) were obtained from the United States, Italy and Spain.

As handled by the study authors: Estimation of nucleated cell counts relied on the amplification of reference gene primers. Here immunoSEQ multiplex PCR was the method, and the copy in TCRdb shows in-frame clones only, minus some. The V and J calls and clone size come from that table; D and trimming were worked out from the DNA. The repertoire holds 190,000 or so clones, around 83% seen once, with roughly 2.8% in the top ten. From germline, CDR1 is LNHDA and CDR2 SQIVND (reference sequence). Trimming took 3 bases from V and 7 from J; bases not matched to a gene: 12. This CDR3 comprises 17 residues. Material for sequencing was peripheral blood. The TCR originated in a woman aged 30 to 39 with active or convalescent COVID-19. V usage is TRBV19 and J usage is TRBJ1-2; 12 nucleotides line up with TRBD1. This CDR3 is CASSMPGQGAGVGGYTF. CDR3 DNA sequence: TGTGCCAGTAGTATGCCGGGACAGGGGGCCGGGGTTGGTGGCTACACCTTC.